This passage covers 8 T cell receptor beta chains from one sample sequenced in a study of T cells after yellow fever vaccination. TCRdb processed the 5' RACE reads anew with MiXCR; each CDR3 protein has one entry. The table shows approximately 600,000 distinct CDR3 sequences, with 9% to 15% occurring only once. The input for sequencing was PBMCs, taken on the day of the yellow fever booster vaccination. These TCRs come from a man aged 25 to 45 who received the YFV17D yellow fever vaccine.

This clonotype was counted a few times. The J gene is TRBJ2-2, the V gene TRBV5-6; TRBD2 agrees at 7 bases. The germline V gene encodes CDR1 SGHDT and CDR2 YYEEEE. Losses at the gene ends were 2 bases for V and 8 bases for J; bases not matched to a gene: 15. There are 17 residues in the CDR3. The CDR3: CASSFIGTGLDGGELFF. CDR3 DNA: TGTGCCAGCAGCTTCATCGGAACAGGACTAGATGGTGGGGAGCTGTTTTTT.

CDR3 in amino acids: CASRSASGSSTYEQYF. In DNA, the CDR3 is TGTGCCAGCAGGTCGGCTAGCGGGAGTTCGACCTACGAGCAGTACTTC. V usage is TRBV27 and J usage is TRBJ2-7; 10 nucleotides align to TRBD2. The CDR3 has 16 amino acids. The germline V gene has CDR1 MNHEY and CDR2 SMNVEV (reference sequence). With V trimmed by 6 bases and J by 2 bases, 10 bases remained unmatched.

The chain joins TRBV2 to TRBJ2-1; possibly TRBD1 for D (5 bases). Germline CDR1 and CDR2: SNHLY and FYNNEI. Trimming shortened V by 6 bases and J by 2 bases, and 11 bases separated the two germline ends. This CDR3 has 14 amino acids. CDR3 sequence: CASRWGEAYNEQFF. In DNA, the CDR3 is TGTGCCAGCAGGTGGGGCGAGGCCTACAATGAGCAGTTCTTC. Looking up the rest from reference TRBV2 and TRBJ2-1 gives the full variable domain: EPEVTQTPSHQVTQMGQEVILRCVPISNHLYFYWYRQILGQKVEFLVSFYNNEISEKSEIFDDQFSVERPDGSNFTLKIRSTKLEDSAMYFCASRWGEAYNEQFFGPGTRLTVL.

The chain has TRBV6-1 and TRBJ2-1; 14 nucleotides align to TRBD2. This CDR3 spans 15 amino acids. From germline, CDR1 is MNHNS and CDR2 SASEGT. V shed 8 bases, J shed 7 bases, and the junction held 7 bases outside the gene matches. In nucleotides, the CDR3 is TGTGCCAGCGGCACGGGACTAGCGGGAGCGAATGAGCAGTTCTTC. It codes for CASGTGLAGANEQFF.

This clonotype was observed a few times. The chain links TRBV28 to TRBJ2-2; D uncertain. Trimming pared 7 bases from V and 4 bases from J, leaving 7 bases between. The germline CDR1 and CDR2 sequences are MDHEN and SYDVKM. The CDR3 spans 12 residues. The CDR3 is CASKRGTGELFF. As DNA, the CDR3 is TGTGCCAGCAAGCGTGGCACCGGGGAGCTGTTTTTT.

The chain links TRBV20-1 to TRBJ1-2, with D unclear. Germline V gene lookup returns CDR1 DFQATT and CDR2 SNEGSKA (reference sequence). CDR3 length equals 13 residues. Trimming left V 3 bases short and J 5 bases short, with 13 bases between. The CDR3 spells CSAREEDLYGYTF. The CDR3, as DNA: TGCAGTGCTAGGGAGGAGGACTTGTATGGCTACACCTTC.

CDR3 sequence reads: CASSKRQNTEAFF. The DNA of the CDR3 is TGTGCCAGTAGTAAAAGACAGAACACTGAAGCTTTCTTT. The J gene is TRBJ1-1, the V gene TRBV19; no clear D gene. The V end was cut by 4 bases, the J end by 1 base, with 7 bases between. This CDR3 contains 13 residues. Per germline, CDR1 LNHDA and CDR2 SQIVND (reference sequence).

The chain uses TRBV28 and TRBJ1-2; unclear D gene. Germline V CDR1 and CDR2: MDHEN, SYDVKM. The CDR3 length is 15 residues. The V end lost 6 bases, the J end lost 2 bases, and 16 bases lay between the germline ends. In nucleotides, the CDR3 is TGTGCCAGCAGACCATATCAGACAAGCAACTATGGCTACACCTTC. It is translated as CASRPYQTSNYGYTF.